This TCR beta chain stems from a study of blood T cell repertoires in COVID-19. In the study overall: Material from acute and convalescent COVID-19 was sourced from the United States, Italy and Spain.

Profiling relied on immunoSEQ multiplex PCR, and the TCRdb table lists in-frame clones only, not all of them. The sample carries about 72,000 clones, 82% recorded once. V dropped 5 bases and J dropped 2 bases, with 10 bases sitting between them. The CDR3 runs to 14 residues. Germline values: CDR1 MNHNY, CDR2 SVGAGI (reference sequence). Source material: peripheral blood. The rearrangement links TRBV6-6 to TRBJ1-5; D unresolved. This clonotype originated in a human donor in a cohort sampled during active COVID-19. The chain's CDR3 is CASSQQWRNQPQHF. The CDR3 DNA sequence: TGTGCCAGCAGTCAACAGTGGCGCAATCAGCCCCAGCATTTT.